Each of the 4 T cell receptor beta chains below was sequenced from the same sample in a study of blood T cell repertoires in COVID-19. Assay: immunoSEQ multiplex PCR; the TCRdb copy retains only in-frame clones and omits some. The sample has 200,000 to 250,000 clones; roughly 86% are singletons. Sequenced sample: PBMCs or T cells enriched from blood (not recorded which). The receptors were sampled from a woman aged 50 to 60 who had recovered from COVID-19.

The gene calls are TRBV7-3 and TRBJ2-4, with 8 bases lining up with TRBD1. This CDR3 is built from 17 residues. Germline lookup yields CDR1 SGHTA and CDR2 FQGTGA. With V trimmed by 5 bases and J by 0 bases, 9 bases remained unmatched. The CDR3 reads CASSPGTGGIAKNIQYF. CDR3 DNA: TGTGCCAGCAGCCCTGGGACAGGAGGAATAGCCAAAAACATTCAGTACTTC.

The chain has TRBV18 and TRBJ1-1, with D unclear. Trimming removed 2 bases from V and 5 bases from J, with 12 bases in between. The CDR3 sequence is 14 residues long. Germline V lookup: CDR1 KGHSH, CDR2 LQKENI. The CDR3 is CASSPGTGSTEAFF. The CDR3 coding sequence is TGTGCCAGCTCACCAGGTACGGGGTCGACTGAAGCTTTCTTT.

The chain employs TRBV7-9 and TRBJ2-7, with a weak D call TRBD2 (5 bases). The CDR3 loop spans 14 amino acids. Trimming stripped 0 bases from V and 1 base from J, with 7 bases between. Germline V gene lookup returns CDR1 SEHNR and CDR2 FQNEAQ (reference sequence). This chain's CDR3 is CASSLASVSYEQYF. As DNA, the CDR3 is TGTGCCAGCAGCTTAGCTAGCGTATCCTACGAGCAGTACTTC.

V is TRBV19 and J is TRBJ2-2; 7 bases are shared with TRBD2. J was trimmed by 3 bases and V by 8 bases; bases with no gene match: 6. The CDR3 sequence is 14 residues long. Germline CDR1 LNHDA, CDR2 SQIVND (reference sequence). CDR3 bases: TGTGCCAGTCAACCGGGGGGTCACACCGGGGAGCTGTTTTTT. Translation gives CASQPGGHTGELFF.